This T cell receptor (beta chain) originates from a study of T cell repertoires in cytomegalovirus infection. The table lists this clonotype with a few counts. Antigen specificity is unknown. TCRdb processed the reads anew with MiXCR; each CDR3 protein has one entry. Here the sample spans roughly 990,000 distinct CDR3 sequences, around 32% being singletons. This receptor was taken from a human donor in good health (CMV status not recorded). Some clones in this sample may be carry-over from other donors' samples. The sample in question was cultured CD8+ T cells from PBMCs, obtained from culture after CMV antigen stimulation.

CDR3 coding DNA: TGTGCCAGCAGTTACGGACCCACTATGAATACCGGGGAGCTGTTTTTT. Its translation is CASSYGPTMNTGELFF. The chain recombines TRBV6-2 or TRBV6-3 with TRBJ2-2; D gene ambiguous. Between the trimmed V and J ends, which lost 2 bases and 5 bases, there was a span of 15 bases. The CDR3 is made up of 16 amino acids. The germline gives CDR1 MNHEY, CDR2 SVGEGT.